Below, one T cell receptor (beta chain) is given with its context. Its antigen is as yet unknown. A multiplex PCR was run with 60 Vbeta primers and 13 Jbeta primers. Clones were read by immunoSEQ multiplex PCR, and TCRdb kept only the in-frame ones, dropping some. The data contain tens of thousands of clones, approximately 75% of them singletons. The sample originates from a study of cytomegalovirus exposure and HLA in healthy donors. General observations from the study: Later analysis suggested links between common viral pathogens and several top significant clusters. The study carried out a later analysis of TCR beta sequences. It associated approximately 17,000 of them with specific HLA alleles at a false discovery rate of 0.05.

V gave up 2 bases and J gave up 1 base, with 12 bases separating them. The CDR3 sequence is 15 residues long. Germline V gene sequence: CDR1 SGHRS, CDR2 YFSETQ. The specimen sequenced was PBMCs. This chain joins TRBV5-1 and TRBJ1-1; D is perhaps TRBD1 (6 bases). The sequence was collected from a middle-aged woman in good health and CMV-seronegative. The CDR3 sequence: CASSLVGTPNTEAFF. The CDR3 region has the DNA TGCGCCAGCAGCTTAGTTGGGACACCGAACACTGAAGCTTTCTTT.